This entry describes one TCR beta chain. Antigen specificity is unknown. The entry originates in a study of T cell responses to AZD1222 COVID-19 vaccine. Germline assignment: CDR1 SGHRS and CDR2 YFSETQ. This CDR3 has 15 residues. The V and J ends lost 0 bases and 1 base respectively, with 11 bases between them. Findings and limits, study-wide: Unmutated variant regions are reportedly targeted by nearly half of spike-specific TCRs.

The table came from immunoSEQ multiplex PCR; TCRdb's copy has only in-frame clones and leaves some out. The table includes 150,000 to 190,000 clones, more than 90% detected once. The rearrangement uses TRBV5-1 and TRBJ2-7, with D perhaps being TRBD1 or TRBD2 (5 bases each). Specimen: peripheral blood, collected 28 days after the second AZD1222 dose. The TCR comes from an adult who received the AZD1222 COVID-19 vaccine. Written as DNA, the CDR3 is TGCGCCAGCAGCTTGGAGCCGGGACCGTCCTACGAGCAGTACTTC. As protein: CASSLEPGPSYEQYF. Complete variable domain (other parts from reference TRBV5-1 and TRBJ2-7): KAGVTQTPRYLIKTRGQQVTLSCSPISGHRSVSWYQQTPGQGLQFLFEYFSETQRNKGNFPGRFSGRQFSNSRSEMNVSTLELGDSALYLCASSLEPGPSYEQYFGPGTRLTVT.